The rows below give T cell receptor beta chains drawn from one sample of a study of T cells expressing NK-cell markers. TCRdb reworked the 5' RACE reads into one entry per CDR3 protein, no DNA. The sample is made up of over 350,000 distinct CDR3 sequences, and the top ten hold 9.5% to 12% of it. Sequencing was done on a sample of blood T cells: a sorted CD56 or NKG2C T cell subset, CD4+ or CD8+ T cells, or bulk PBMC T cells (not recorded which). The receptor source for this set is a woman aged 45 to 65 in good health. Both conserved end residues are part of each CDR3. Expanded clones are given a class, and other clones once, few, many or no size at all.

j_call,v_call,clone_size,cdr3_aa
TRBJ2-1,TRBV29-1,-,CSVEGTVELQNEQFF
TRBJ2-1,TRBV11-2,-,CASRGAGSEQFF
TRBJ2-1,TRBV5-5,-,CASSLKGLYNEQFF
TRBJ2-7,TRBV12-3/TRBV12-4,-,CASSLSWAGGYEQYF
TRBJ2-5,TRBV7-9,-,CASSSGLAGFGTQYF
TRBJ2-1,TRBV11-3,-,CASSPLRAGGNEQFF
TRBJ1-2,TRBV20-1,-,CSAPDTLGHGYTF
TRBJ2-1,TRBV29-1,-,CSVETSGRINEQFF
TRBJ1-4,TRBV29-1,-,CSVLTPGDANEKLFF
TRBJ2-7,TRBV4-1,-,CASSQAGTGSYEQYF
TRBJ2-7,TRBV6-4,-,CASSSRRRDSYEQYF
TRBJ2-1,TRBV5-5,-,CASSMEFPAANSEQFF
TRBJ2-7,TRBV4-1,-,CASSPLAGVLSSYEQYF
TRBJ2-3,TRBV11-3,-,CASSLDRWGQGGEGTDTQYF
TRBJ2-1,TRBV4-1,-,CASSLGHGSGAPYNEQFF
TRBJ1-3,TRBV29-1,-,CSVRSGNTIYF
TRBJ2-2,TRBV2,-,CASIPGLAGGAGELFF
TRBJ2-7,TRBV12-3/TRBV12-4,-,CASSPSTGANEQYF
TRBJ2-3,TRBV5-6,-,CASAPLFAGGTDTQYF
TRBJ2-3,TRBV19,-,CASSWSSGRIADTQYF
TRBJ2-5,TRBV20-1,-,CSASETSGRAVGTQYF
TRBJ1-1,TRBV7-2,-,CASSEQGHNTEAFF
TRBJ2-1,TRBV14,-,CASSQGLAGAVGEQFF
TRBJ2-3,TRBV25-1,-,CASSESTSGRADTQYF
TRBJ2-2,TRBV7-9,-,CASSLALGLGYAGELFF
TRBJ2-6,TRBV27,-,CASSLEGLSGANVLTF
TRBJ2-1,TRBV7-8,-,CASSQTSGSENEQFF
TRBJ2-3,TRBV5-5,-,CASSRTEAAGISTDTQYF
TRBJ2-3,TRBV27,-,CASSLGDSSTDTQYF
TRBJ2-7,TRBV20-1,-,CSARDVGPVSYEQYF
TRBJ1-5,TRBV7-8,-,CASSKDPGGPQHF
TRBJ1-3,TRBV6-2/TRBV6-3,-,CASSYSARNSGNTIYF
TRBJ1-3,TRBV20-1,-,CSVSMDPGNTIYF
TRBJ2-1,TRBV11-3,medium-sized,CASSLGASGSIEQFF
TRBJ1-6,TRBV12-3/TRBV12-4,-,CASSPGTGGSNSPLHF
TRBJ1-5,TRBV18,-,CASSPNDRVLDQPQHF
TRBJ2-1,TRBV15,-,CATRGGGLAGHEQFF
TRBJ2-7,TRBV6-5,-,CASSYGTSGRLYEQYF
TRBJ1-6,TRBV6-6,-,CASQNSGRSPLHF
TRBJ2-1,TRBV28,-,CASSLPGLAGALHGFF
TRBJ1-5,TRBV7-9,-,CASSLEQGVRDQPQHF
TRBJ1-6,TRBV10-3,-,CAISQGRVRGSDNSPLHF
TRBJ2-1,TRBV29-1,-,CSKLSYNEQFF
TRBJ2-5,TRBV4-1,-,CASSQEGGDQETQYF
TRBJ2-1,TRBV20-1,-,CSAHLLDSAPEQFF
TRBJ2-2,TRBV2,-,CASSSGSITGELFF
TRBJ2-7,TRBV10-2,-,CASTEPDRGYEQYF
TRBJ1-3,TRBV6-6,-,CASHGRGGMDSGNTIYF
TRBJ2-1,TRBV20-1,-,CSARSAGELDNEQFF
TRBJ2-3,TRBV28,-,CASSPPLADTQYF
TRBJ2-3,TRBV27,-,CASQAGHTQYF
TRBJ2-2,TRBV29-1,-,CSVETLAGGPGELFF
TRBJ2-6,TRBV15,-,CATSRFRVGPSTGANVLTF
TRBJ2-5,TRBV20-1,-,CSARVRELQKTQYF
TRBJ1-1,TRBV10-3,-,CAISESKWGAIEAFF